Presented here are 24 T cell receptor beta chains from one specimen sequenced in a study of cytotoxic CD8 clonotypes in ibrutinib-treated CLL. TCRdb keeps only in-frame clones here, not all; method: immunoSEQ multiplex PCR. The profile covers about 180,000 clones, with under 90% appearing a single time and about 4.5% taken by the ten largest. The sample consisted of PBMCs, taken after 24 months of ibrutinib treatment. These receptors all stem from a human donor with chronic lymphocytic leukemia.

V usage is TRBV4-1 and J usage is TRBJ2-4; D not resolved. The CDR3 runs 15 residues. The V end lost 4 bases, the J end lost 0 bases, and 10 bases lay between the germline ends. The germline V gene encodes CDR1 MGHRA and CDR2 YSYEKL. The CDR3 sequence is CASSPSAVAKNIQYF. In nucleotides, the CDR3 is TGCGCCAGCAGCCCCTCCGCAGTAGCCAAAAACATTCAGTACTTC.

This chain connects TRBV18 to TRBJ1-5; TRBD1 might be the D (6 bases). This CDR3 region has 17 residues. Germline assignment: CDR1 KGHSH and CDR2 LQKENI. Trimming removed 3 bases from V and 5 bases from J, with 20 bases in between. This CDR3 reads CASSPKGGQSLDQPQHF. The CDR3 nucleotides read TGTGCCAGCTCACCTAAAGGCGGACAGAGTTTAGATCAGCCCCAGCATTTT.

The V call is TRBV11-2, the J call TRBJ1-5; D is uncertain. The CDR3 totals 16 residues. Germline values: CDR1 SGHAT, CDR2 FQNNGV. V shed 0 bases and J shed 2 bases, with 11 bases lying between them. In DNA, the CDR3 is TGTGCCAGCAGCTTAGATATGGAGTGGGGCAATCAGCCCCAGCATTTT. It encodes CASSLDMEWGNQPQHF.

The rearrangement joins TRBV5-6 to TRBJ1-5; tentatively, D is TRBD1 (5 bases). This CDR3 has 12 residues. Trimming took off 2 bases at V and 9 bases at J, with 9 bases between the two ends. Looked up from germline, CDR1 is SGHDT and CDR2 is YYEEEE. For the CDR3, the DNA is TGTGCCAGCAGCTTATATACAGGGCCCCAGCATTTT. The encoded protein is CASSLYTGPQHF.

The V and J genes are TRBV7-3 and TRBJ1-2; D may be TRBD1 (5 bases). Germline V gene sequence: CDR1 SGHTA, CDR2 FQGTGA. The CDR3 totals 15 residues. V shed 2 bases and J shed 5 bases, with 15 bases lying between them. As DNA, the CDR3 is TGTGCCAGCAGCTTAGTGGCAGGGTGGCTATATGGCTACACCTTC. This translates into CASSLVAGWLYGYTF.

The chain employs TRBV6-5 and TRBJ1-1; unclear D gene. The germline CDR1 and CDR2 sequences are MNHEY and SVGAGI. The CDR3 covers 12 residues. Trimming shortened V by 4 bases and J by 5 bases, and 8 bases separated the two germline ends. CDR3 residues: CASSFTRTEAFF. CDR3 in DNA: TGTGCCAGCAGTTTTACACGGACTGAAGCTTTCTTT.

The chain uses TRBV10-3 and TRBJ1-1, with 7 positions matching TRBD1. The junction had 6 bases not matched to a gene; V was cut back by 5 bases and J by 3 bases. This CDR3 has 14 residues. Per germline, CDR1 ENHRY and CDR2 SYGVKD. The CDR3 protein is CAISRQGVDTEAFF. In DNA form, the CDR3 reads TGTGCCATCAGTCGACAGGGAGTGGACACTGAAGCTTTCTTT.

This chain joins TRBV27 and TRBJ2-1, with 7 nucleotides matching TRBD1. This CDR3 is built from 14 residues. Looked up from germline, CDR1 is MNHEY and CDR2 is SMNVEV (reference sequence). V was clipped by 4 bases and J by 9 bases; unmatched bases: 9. As DNA, the CDR3 is TGTGCCAGCAGTTCCGCGACAGGGTTAGGTGAGCAGTTCTTC. Residues: CASSSATGLGEQFF.

V and J are TRBV28 and TRBJ2-4; D gene uncertain. Trimming cost V 4 bases and J 1 base, with 8 bases left between them. The CDR3 has 14 amino acids. Germline lookup yields CDR1 MDHEN and CDR2 SYDVKM. CDR3 protein: CASSSVGAKNIQYF. CDR3 sequence (DNA): TGTGCCAGCAGTTCGGTGGGGGCCAAAAACATTCAGTACTTC.

The rearrangement links TRBV11-2 to TRBJ2-1, with 7 bases matching TRBD2. Germline V gene lookup returns CDR1 SGHAT and CDR2 FQNNGV. Germline trimming cut 7 bases from V and 9 bases from J; bases unmatched to any gene: 9. This CDR3 has 13 amino acids. The CDR3: CASNRGGRGEQFF. The CDR3 DNA follows: TGTGCCAGCAACCGCGGGGGACGGGGTGAGCAGTTCTTC.

The chain uses TRBV5-1 and TRBJ1-2; D is ambiguous. The CDR3 is 13 amino acids. Germline-derived CDR1 and CDR2 are SGHRS and YFSETQ. Trimming pared 0 bases from V and 8 bases from J, leaving 11 bases between. This CDR3 is CASSLVADFGYTF. The CDR3 DNA follows: TGCGCCAGCAGCTTGGTGGCAGATTTCGGCTACACCTTC.

About this clone: Since the CDR3 does not end with the conserved phenylalanine or tryptophan, this likely comes from a read error. Because the CDR3's place on the DNA is in doubt, the DNA is left out and the CDR3 is given as listed by TCRdb. The chain employs TRBV11-3 and TRBJ1-4. Both ends counted, the CDR3 spans 12 residues. CDR1 and CDR2 from the germline V gene are SGHNT and YENEEA. The CDR3 loop is CASSLGPLISKG.

About this clone: The junction does not match germline at one end; this may be a read error. This chain uses TRBV5-1 with TRBJ2-7, with TRBD2 identical over 7 bases. Per germline, CDR1 SGHRS and CDR2 YFSETQ. The CDR3 consists of 13 residues. CDR3 bases: TGCGCCAGCATCTTGGGAGGGATAGACGAGCAGTACTTC. Its protein is CASILGGIDEQYF. The full variable domain, its missing parts supplied by reference TRBV5-1 and TRBJ2-7, is KAGVTQTPRYLIKTRGQQVTLSCSPISGHRSVSWYQQTPGQGLQFLFEYFSETQRNKGNFPGRFSGRQFSNSRSEMNVSTLELGDSALYLCASILGGIDEQYFGPGTRLTVT.

The chain uses TRBV5-6 and TRBJ1-4; D is possibly TRBD1 (5 bases). Trimming cost V 4 bases and J 0 bases, with 13 bases left between them. This CDR3 region has 16 residues. Germline V gene sequence: CDR1 SGHDT, CDR2 YYEEEE. CDR3 nucleotide sequence: TGTGCCAGCAGCGAATTGGGGACGGCAACTAATGAAAAACTGTTTTTT. It specifies CASSELGTATNEKLFF.

The J gene is TRBJ2-7, the V gene TRBV9; D not certain. Deletions cut 1 base from V and 5 bases from J, with 13 bases between. The CDR3 loop spans 14 amino acids. CDR1 is SGDLS and CDR2 is YYNGEE in the germline V gene. The CDR3 region is CASSVHSSRNEQYF. The CDR3 nucleotides are TGTGCCAGCAGCGTACATTCTAGTAGGAACGAGCAGTACTTC.

This chain uses TRBV5-6 with TRBJ1-2; 7 nucleotides align to TRBD1. The CDR3 consists of 14 residues. CDR1 is SGHDT and CDR2 is YYEEEE in the germline V gene. J lost 4 bases, V lost 2 bases, and 5 bases had no gene match. CDR3 bases: TGTGCCAGCAGCTTCCGACAGGGATCCTATGGCTACACCTTC. Encoded protein: CASSFRQGSYGYTF.

This clone was recorded once. The chain recombines TRBV11-2 with TRBJ2-1; TRBD2 matches 7 bases. The CDR3 consists of 13 residues. With 3 bases clipped from V and 9 bases from J, the junction kept 5 bases outside the gene matches. The germline V gene has CDR1 SGHAT and CDR2 FQNNGV. CDR3 in DNA: TGTGCCAGCAGCTTGGGGGGAGGGGTTGAGCAGTTCTTC. Its translation is CASSLGGGVEQFF.

This chain uses TRBV2 with TRBJ1-5; D remains unclear. Germline CDR1 reads SNHLY; CDR2 reads FYNNEI. V gave up 6 bases and J gave up 0 bases, with 6 bases separating them. This CDR3 comprises 13 residues. The CDR3 region is CASSPDSNQPQHF. The CDR3 nucleotides are TGTGCCAGCAGCCCTGATAGCAATCAGCCCCAGCATTTT.

V gene TRBV15 combines with J gene TRBJ1-4; the D gene is possibly TRBD1 (6 bases). V was shortened by 0 bases and J by 8 bases, with 16 bases between the two germline ends. From germline, CDR1 is LNHNV and CDR2 YYDKDF (reference sequence). CDR3 length equals 16 residues. The CDR3 nucleotides read TGTGCCACCAGCAGAGATCCTTGGGGGGCGGGGGAAAAACTGTTTTTT. This codes for CATSRDPWGAGEKLFF.

The chain uses TRBV5-1 and TRBJ2-7; D may be TRBD2 (6 bases). V was cut by 1 base and J by 5 bases, with 16 bases left in between. Germline V gene data show CDR1 as SGHRS and CDR2 as YFSETQ. The length of the CDR3 is 15 residues. The CDR3 is CASSLNSRGSDEQYF. The DNA for the CDR3 is TGCGCCAGCAGCTTGAACTCTCGGGGGTCGGACGAGCAGTACTTC.

The CDR3, as DNA: TGTGCCAGCAGCCGGGAGATGAACACTGAAGCTTTCTTT. This translates into CASSREMNTEAFF. This chain connects TRBV6-1 to TRBJ1-1; unclear D gene. Germline lookup yields CDR1 MNHNS and CDR2 SASEGT. Between the trimmed V and J ends, which lost 6 bases and 0 bases, there was a span of 8 bases. There are 13 residues in the CDR3.

This chain uses TRBV28 with TRBJ2-1, with D possibly being TRBD1 or TRBD2 (5 bases each). V was clipped by 7 bases and J by 3 bases, with 19 bases between them. The CDR3 has 16 amino acids. CDR1 is MDHEN, CDR2 SYDVKM, per germline. The CDR3 region is CASTGLEAQVYNEQFF. For the CDR3, the DNA is TGTGCCAGCACAGGGCTGGAGGCCCAGGTCTACAATGAGCAGTTCTTC.

This chain uses TRBV7-9 with TRBJ2-1, with D hard to call. Trimming pared 2 bases from V and 9 bases from J, leaving 8 bases between. This CDR3 has 12 amino acids. Germline loops: CDR1 SEHNR, CDR2 FQNEAQ (reference sequence). The CDR3 loop is CASSLRASEQFF. The CDR3 DNA sequence: TGTGCCAGCAGCTTACGGGCGAGTGAGCAGTTCTTC.

This clone was found once. The chain couples TRBV5-1 to TRBJ1-1, with 9 bases identical to TRBD1. The CDR3 covers 17 residues. The junction had 9 bases not matched to a gene; V was cut back by 2 bases and J by 1 base. CDR1 is SGHRS, CDR2 YFSETQ, per germline. The CDR3 loop reads CASSLNGQGSANTEAFF. DNA of the CDR3: TGCGCCAGCAGCTTAAATGGACAGGGGTCTGCGAACACTGAAGCTTTCTTT. The variable domain in full, with the rest retrieved from reference TRBV5-1 and TRBJ1-1, is KAGVTQTPRYLIKTRGQQVTLSCSPISGHRSVSWYQQTPGQGLQFLFEYFSETQRNKGNFPGRFSGRQFSNSRSEMNVSTLELGDSALYLCASSLNGQGSANTEAFFGQGTRLTVV.